These 11 T cell receptor beta chains share one sample of origin, sequenced in a study of patients and donors after allogeneic stem cell transplantation. TCRdb fed the RT-PCR reads into MiXCR, producing one record per CDR3 protein. The data hold 20,000 or so distinct CDR3 sequences, with approximately 4.4% observed a single time. Sequencing was performed on blood, either unsorted or a sorted T cell fraction (not recorded which). Receptors were obtained from a human donor who was either an allogeneic HSCT recipient or a stem cell or donor lymphocyte infusion donor (not recorded which). It is not recorded whose cells these are; they may come from a transplant donor.

This chain links TRBV2 with TRBJ2-5; tentative D call: TRBD1 (6 bases). Germline values: CDR1 SNHLY, CDR2 FYNNEI. Trimming took 4 bases from V and 5 from J, leaving 17 bases between them. This CDR3 spans 15 amino acids. The CDR3 loop reads CASSAEQGKGETQYF. The CDR3 DNA is TGTGCCAGCAGTGCCGAACAGGGAAAAGGGGAGACCCAGTACTTC. The full variable domain, with the rest looked up from reference TRBV2 and TRBJ2-5, is EPEVTQTPSHQVTQMGQEVILRCVPISNHLYFYWYRQILGQKVEFLVSFYNNEISEKSEIFDDQFSVERPDGSNFTLKIRSTKLEDSAMYFCASSAEQGKGETQYFGPGTRLLVL.

Judged by abundance, this clonotype is medium-sized. The chain links TRBV6-1 to TRBJ2-7; 13 bases map to TRBD2. V shed 7 bases and J 8 bases; nucleotides not matched to a gene: 8. CDR1 MNHNS and CDR2 SASEGT come from the germline V gene. The CDR3 consists of 14 residues. CDR3 DNA sequence: TGTGCCAGCAAATTACTGGGACTAGCGGGGCAGCAGTACTTC. It codes for CASKLLGLAGQQYF.

The chain has TRBV3-1 and TRBJ1-3; D remains unclear. There are 14 residues in the CDR3. V was cut by 8 bases and J by 6 bases, with 17 bases left in between. Per the germline V gene, CDR1 is LGHDT and CDR2 is YNNKEL (reference sequence). CDR3 loop: CASGPTWRANTIYF. DNA for the CDR3: TGTGCCAGCGGCCCGACTTGGCGGGCAAACACCATATATTTT.

This clonotype was detected many times. The chain recombines TRBV10-3 with TRBJ2-3; no firm D call. V was pared by 6 bases and J by 1 base, with 14 bases between. The V gene's germline CDR1 is ENHRY and CDR2 SYGVKD. The CDR3 length is 15 residues. For the CDR3, the DNA is TGTGCCATCAGCGTACAAATTGGGGGCACAGATACGCAGTATTTT. Protein sequence: CAISVQIGGTDTQYF.

This clonotype was seen at least ten times. The rearrangement links TRBV20-1 to TRBJ1-1; TRBD1 is a possible D gene (5 bases). The CDR3 runs 16 residues. V lost 2 bases and J lost 5, with 21 bases in between. Germline V CDR1 and CDR2: DFQATT, SNEGSKA (reference sequence). CDR3 in amino acids: CSARPRIGRRDTEAFF. CDR3 bases: TGCAGTGCTAGACCACGGATTGGGCGCAGGGATACTGAAGCTTTCTTT.

This clonotype has a handful of counts. The V and J genes are TRBV6-1 and TRBJ1-1; D remains ambiguous. Germline CDR1 MNHNS, CDR2 SASEGT. V was pared by 6 bases and J by 1 base, with 9 bases between. This CDR3 has 13 amino acids. Here the CDR3 DNA reads TGTGCCAGCAGGCGGCACTCGAACACTGAAGCTTTCTTT. This translates into CASRRHSNTEAFF.

This clonotype came up many times. The chain couples TRBV6-5 to TRBJ2-5; TRBD2 agrees at 10 bases. The CDR3 covers 15 residues. CDR1 and CDR2 (germline): MNHEY, SVGAGI. J gave up 5 bases and V 4 bases, and 7 bases lay outside the gene matches. The CDR3 region has the DNA TGTGCCAGCAGTTCCAAGCGGGGGGGAGGGGAGACCCAGTACTTC. As protein: CASSSKRGGGETQYF.

There are many counts of this clonotype. The chain carries TRBV7-9 and TRBJ1-4, with 8 nucleotides matching TRBD1. Germline CDR1 reads SEHNR; CDR2 reads FQNEAQ (reference sequence). V shed 0 bases and J 7 bases; nucleotides not matched to a gene: 4. The CDR3 sequence is 15 residues long. The CDR3 spells CASSLAGRGPEKLFF. The CDR3 DNA follows: TGTGCCAGCAGCTTAGCGGGCAGGGGGCCTGAAAAACTGTTTTTT.

This clonotype was seen more than once but under ten times. The genes are TRBV4-2 and TRBJ2-7; TRBD2 aligns across 14 bases. The CDR3 has 19 residues. The germline V gene encodes CDR1 LGHNA and CDR2 YNFKEQ. The V gene end was trimmed by 0 bases and the J gene end by 3 bases; junction bases not matched to a gene: 10. The CDR3, as DNA: TGTGCCAGCAGCCAAGAGTTTACGGGACTAGCGGGGGCTAACTACGAGCAGTACTTC. As protein: CASSQEFTGLAGANYEQYF.

This clonotype has ten or more counts. V is TRBV6-2 or TRBV6-3 and J is TRBJ2-1; 9 bases are a match to TRBD1. The J segment lost 0 bases and the V segment lost 2 bases, leaving 8 bases of the junction unmatched. The CDR3 is 18 amino acids. Germline V gene sequence: CDR1 MNHEY, CDR2 SVGEGT. The CDR3 is CASSYHTGQGSSYNEQFF. DNA for the CDR3: TGTGCCAGCAGTTACCATACCGGACAGGGGAGCTCCTACAATGAGCAGTTCTTC.

This clonotype was seen a few times. The chain is built from TRBV14 and TRBJ2-5; 15 nucleotides agree with TRBD2. Germline V gives CDR1 SGHDN, CDR2 FVKESK. The CDR3 is 20 amino acids. The V segment lost 0 bases and the J segment 5 bases; nucleotides outside the gene matches: 13. The CDR3 spells CASSQDPGTSGGTMRETQYF. CDR3 nucleotides: TGTGCCAGCAGCCAAGATCCCGGGACTAGCGGGGGGACAATGAGGGAGACCCAGTACTTC.